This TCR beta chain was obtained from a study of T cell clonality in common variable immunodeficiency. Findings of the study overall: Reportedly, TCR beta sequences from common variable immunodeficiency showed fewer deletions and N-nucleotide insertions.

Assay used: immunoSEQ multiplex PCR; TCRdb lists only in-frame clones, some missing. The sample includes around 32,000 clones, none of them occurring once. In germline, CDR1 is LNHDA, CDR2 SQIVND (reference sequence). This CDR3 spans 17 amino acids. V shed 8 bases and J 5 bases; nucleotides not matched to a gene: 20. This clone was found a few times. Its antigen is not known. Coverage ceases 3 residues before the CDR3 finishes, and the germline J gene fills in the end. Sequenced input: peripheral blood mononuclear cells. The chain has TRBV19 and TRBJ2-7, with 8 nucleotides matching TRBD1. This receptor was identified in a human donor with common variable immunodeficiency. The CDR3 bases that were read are TGTGCCAGTTCCTTAACCCCTTATCCCGGGACAGGTGACGAG. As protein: CASSLTPYPGTGDE. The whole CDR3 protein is CASSLTPYPGTGDEQYF.